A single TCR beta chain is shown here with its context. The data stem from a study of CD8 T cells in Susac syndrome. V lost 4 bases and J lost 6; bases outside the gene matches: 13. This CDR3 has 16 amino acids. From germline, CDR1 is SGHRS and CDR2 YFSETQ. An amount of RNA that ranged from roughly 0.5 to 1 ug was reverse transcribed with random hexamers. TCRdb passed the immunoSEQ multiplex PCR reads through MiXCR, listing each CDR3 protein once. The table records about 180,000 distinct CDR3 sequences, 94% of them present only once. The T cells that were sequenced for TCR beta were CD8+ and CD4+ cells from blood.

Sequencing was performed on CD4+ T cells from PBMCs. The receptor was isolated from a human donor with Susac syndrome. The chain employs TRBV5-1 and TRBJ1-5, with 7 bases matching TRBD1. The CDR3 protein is CASSQLPGQPGQPQHF. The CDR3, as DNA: TGCGCCAGCAGCCAATTACCGGGACAGCCCGGTCAGCCCCAGCATTTT.